Reported below is one T cell receptor (beta chain). These data belong to a study of response to subunit inactivated influenza vaccine. Germline CDR1 DFQATT, CDR2 SNEGSKA (reference sequence). The CDR3 loop spans 12 amino acids. V was pared by 3 bases and J by 4 bases, with 9 bases between. From the RT-PCR reads, TCRdb called clonotypes with MiXCR, one entry per CDR3 protein. The sample yields fewer than 550,000 distinct CDR3 sequences, about 25% seen once. This receptor was taken from a man over 45 who received an inactivated influenza vaccine. This chain joins TRBV20-1 and TRBJ1-2; D is ambiguous. Here the sequenced sample was CD4+ T cells sorted from PBMCs, taken roughly 5 days after vaccination. The chain's CDR3 is CSASIRSYGYTF. The CDR3 nucleotides read TGCAGTGCTAGTATCCGGAGCTATGGCTACACCTTC.